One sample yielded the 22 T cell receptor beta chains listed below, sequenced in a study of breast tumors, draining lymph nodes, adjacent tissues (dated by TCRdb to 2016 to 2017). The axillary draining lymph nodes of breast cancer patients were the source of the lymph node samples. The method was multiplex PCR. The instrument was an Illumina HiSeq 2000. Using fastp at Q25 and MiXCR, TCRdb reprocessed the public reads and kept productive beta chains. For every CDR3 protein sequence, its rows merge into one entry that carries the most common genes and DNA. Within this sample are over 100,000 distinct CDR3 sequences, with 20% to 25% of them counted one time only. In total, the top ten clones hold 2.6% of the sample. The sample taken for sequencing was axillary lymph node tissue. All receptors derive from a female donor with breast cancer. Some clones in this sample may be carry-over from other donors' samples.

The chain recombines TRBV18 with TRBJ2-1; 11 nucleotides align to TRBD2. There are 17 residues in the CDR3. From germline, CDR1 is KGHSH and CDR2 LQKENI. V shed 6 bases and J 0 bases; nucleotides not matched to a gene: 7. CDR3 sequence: CASSAGTSGYSYNEQFF. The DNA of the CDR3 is TGTGCCAGCTCGGCCGGGACTAGCGGTTACTCCTACAATGAGCAGTTCTTC.

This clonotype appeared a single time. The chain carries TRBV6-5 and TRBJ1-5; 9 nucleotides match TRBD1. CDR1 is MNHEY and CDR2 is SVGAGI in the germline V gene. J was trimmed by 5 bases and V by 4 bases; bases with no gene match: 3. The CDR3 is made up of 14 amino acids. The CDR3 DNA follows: TGTGCCAGCAGTTTACAGGGGGCGCATCAGCCCCAGCATTTT. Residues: CASSLQGAHQPQHF.

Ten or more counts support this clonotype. CDR3 sequence: CSARDIRGSAQYF. The CDR3 DNA follows: TGCAGTGCTAGAGATATAAGGGGGTCGGCCCAGTACTTC. The chain couples TRBV20-1 to TRBJ2-5, with D tentatively TRBD1 (6 bases). V gave up 0 bases and J gave up 9 bases, with 14 bases separating them. Germline-derived CDR1 and CDR2 are DFQATT and SNEGSKA (reference sequence). CDR3 length: 13 residues.

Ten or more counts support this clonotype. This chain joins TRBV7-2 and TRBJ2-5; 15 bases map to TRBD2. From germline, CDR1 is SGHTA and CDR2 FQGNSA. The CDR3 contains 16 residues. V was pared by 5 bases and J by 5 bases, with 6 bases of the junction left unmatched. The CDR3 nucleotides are TGTGCCAGCAGCATAGGACTAGCGGGAGGGCCTGAGACCCAGTACTTC. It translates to CASSIGLAGGPETQYF.

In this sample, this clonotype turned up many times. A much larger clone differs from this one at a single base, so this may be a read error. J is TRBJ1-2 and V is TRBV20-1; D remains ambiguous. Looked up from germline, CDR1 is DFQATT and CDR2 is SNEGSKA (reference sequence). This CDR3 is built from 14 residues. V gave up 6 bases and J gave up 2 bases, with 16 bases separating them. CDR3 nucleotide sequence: TGCAGTGCCCTGGAGACCGACGGAAACTATGGCTACACCTTC. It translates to CSALETDGNYGYTF.

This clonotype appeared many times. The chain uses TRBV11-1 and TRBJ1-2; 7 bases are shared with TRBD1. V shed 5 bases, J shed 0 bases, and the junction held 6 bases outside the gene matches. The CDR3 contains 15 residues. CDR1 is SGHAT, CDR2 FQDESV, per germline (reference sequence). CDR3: CASSRGTAANYGYTF. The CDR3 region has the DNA TGTGCCAGCAGCAGGGGGACAGCCGCTAACTATGGCTACACCTTC.

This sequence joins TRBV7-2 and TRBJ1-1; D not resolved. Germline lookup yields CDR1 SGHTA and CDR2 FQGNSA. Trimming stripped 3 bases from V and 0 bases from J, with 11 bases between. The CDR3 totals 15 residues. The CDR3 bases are TGTGCCAGCAGCTTGAACAGTCGATTGAACACTGAAGCTTTCTTT. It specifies CASSLNSRLNTEAFF.

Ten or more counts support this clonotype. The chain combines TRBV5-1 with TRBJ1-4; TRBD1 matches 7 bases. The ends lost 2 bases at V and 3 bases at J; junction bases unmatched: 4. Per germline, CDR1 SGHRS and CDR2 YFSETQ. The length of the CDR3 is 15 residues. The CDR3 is CASSLPGQPNEKLFF. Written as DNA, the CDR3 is TGCGCCAGCAGCTTACCGGGACAGCCTAATGAAAAACTGTTTTTT.

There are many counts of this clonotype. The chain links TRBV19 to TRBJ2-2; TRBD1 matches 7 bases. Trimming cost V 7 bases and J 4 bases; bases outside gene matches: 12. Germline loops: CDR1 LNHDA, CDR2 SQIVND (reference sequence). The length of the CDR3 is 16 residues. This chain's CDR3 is CASKRNHRGGTGELFF. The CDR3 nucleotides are TGTGCCAGTAAACGGAATCACAGGGGCGGCACCGGGGAGCTGTTTTTT.

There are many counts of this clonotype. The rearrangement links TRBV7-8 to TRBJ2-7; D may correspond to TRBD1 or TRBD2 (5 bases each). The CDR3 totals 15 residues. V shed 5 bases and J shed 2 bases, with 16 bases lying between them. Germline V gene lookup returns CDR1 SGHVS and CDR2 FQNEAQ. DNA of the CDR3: TGTGCCAGCAGCCCCCTCGGGGACGGGACCTACGAGCAGTACTTC. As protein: CASSPLGDGTYEQYF.

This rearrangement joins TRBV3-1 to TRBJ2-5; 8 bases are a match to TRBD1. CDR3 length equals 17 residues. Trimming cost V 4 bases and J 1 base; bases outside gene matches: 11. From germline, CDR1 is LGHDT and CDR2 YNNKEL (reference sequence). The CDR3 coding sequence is TGTGCCAGCAGCCCCATGTTGTCAGGGGGCGCCCAAGAGACCCAGTACTTC. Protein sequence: CASSPMLSGGAQETQYF.

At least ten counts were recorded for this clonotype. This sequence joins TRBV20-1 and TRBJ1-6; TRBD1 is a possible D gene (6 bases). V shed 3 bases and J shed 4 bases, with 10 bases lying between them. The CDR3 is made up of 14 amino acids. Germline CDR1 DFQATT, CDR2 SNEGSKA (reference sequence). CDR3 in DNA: TGCAGTGCTAGGGGGACACCTTATAATTCACCCCTCCACTTT. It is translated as CSARGTPYNSPLHF.

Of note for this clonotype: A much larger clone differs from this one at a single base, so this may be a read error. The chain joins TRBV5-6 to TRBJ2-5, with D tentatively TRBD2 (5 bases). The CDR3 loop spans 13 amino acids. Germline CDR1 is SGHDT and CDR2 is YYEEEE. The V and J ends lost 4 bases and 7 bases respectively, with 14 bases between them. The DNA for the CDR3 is TGTGCCAGCAGCCGGGTTGTGGGGAGGACCCAGTACTTC. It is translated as CASSRVVGRTQYF.

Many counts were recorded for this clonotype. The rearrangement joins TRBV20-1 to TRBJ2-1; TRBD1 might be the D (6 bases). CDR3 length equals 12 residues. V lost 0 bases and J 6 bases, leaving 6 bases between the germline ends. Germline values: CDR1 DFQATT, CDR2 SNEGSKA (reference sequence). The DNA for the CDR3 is TGCAGTGCTAGAGAACAGGGCAATGAGCAGTTCTTC. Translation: CSAREQGNEQFF.

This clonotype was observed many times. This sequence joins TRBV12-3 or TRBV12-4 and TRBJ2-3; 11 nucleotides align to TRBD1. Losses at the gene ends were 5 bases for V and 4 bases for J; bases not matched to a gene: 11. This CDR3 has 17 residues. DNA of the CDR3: TGTGCCAGCAGTAAAGAACCGGGACAGGGGGTCGCAGATACGCAGTATTTT. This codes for CASSKEPGQGVADTQYF.

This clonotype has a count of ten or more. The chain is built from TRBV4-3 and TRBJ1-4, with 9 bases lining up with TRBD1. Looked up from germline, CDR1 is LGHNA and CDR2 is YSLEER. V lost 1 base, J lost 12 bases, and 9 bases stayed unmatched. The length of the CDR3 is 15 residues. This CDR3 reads CASSQVTGGQGELFF. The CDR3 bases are TGCGCCAGCAGCCAAGTGACAGGGGGTCAAGGCGAACTGTTTTTT.

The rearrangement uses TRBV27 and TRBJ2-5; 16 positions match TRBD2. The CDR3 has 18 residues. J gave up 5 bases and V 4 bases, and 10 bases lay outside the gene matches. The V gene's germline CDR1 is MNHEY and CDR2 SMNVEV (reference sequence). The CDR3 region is CASSSKGLAGGRTETQYF. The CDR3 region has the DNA TGTGCCAGCAGTTCCAAGGGACTAGCGGGAGGGAGAACGGAGACCCAGTACTTC.

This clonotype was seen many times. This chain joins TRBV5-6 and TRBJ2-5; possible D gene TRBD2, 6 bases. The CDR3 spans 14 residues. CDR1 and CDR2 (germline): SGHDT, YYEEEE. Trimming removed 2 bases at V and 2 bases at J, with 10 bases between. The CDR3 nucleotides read TGTGCCAGCAGCTTTGGAGGGGTGCAAGAGACCCAGTACTTC. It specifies CASSFGGVQETQYF.

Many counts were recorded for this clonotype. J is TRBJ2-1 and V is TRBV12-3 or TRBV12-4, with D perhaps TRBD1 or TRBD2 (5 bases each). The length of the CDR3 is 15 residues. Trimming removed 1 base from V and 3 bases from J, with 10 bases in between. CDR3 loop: CASSLGGALYNEQFF. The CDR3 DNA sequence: TGTGCCAGCAGTTTAGGAGGGGCTCTCTACAATGAGCAGTTCTTC.

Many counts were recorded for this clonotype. This chain's CDR3 is CASSRQDTSTDTQYF. The CDR3 region has the DNA TGTGCCAGCAGTCGACAGGACACTAGCACAGATACGCAGTATTTT. The rearrangement uses TRBV5-8 and TRBJ2-3; D possibly corresponds to TRBD1 (6 bases). The CDR3 length is 15 residues. The V end was cut by 5 bases, the J end by 0 bases, with 13 bases between. Germline V gene lookup returns CDR1 SGHTS and CDR2 YDEGEE.

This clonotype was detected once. The CDR3 coding sequence is TGCAGTGCTGCCCCCCGGACTAGCGGGACCCACGAGCAGTACTTC. It codes for CSAAPRTSGTHEQYF. This chain links TRBV20-1 with TRBJ2-7, with TRBD2 matching over 12 bases. Germline CDR1 reads DFQATT; CDR2 reads SNEGSKA (reference sequence). This CDR3 comprises 15 residues. Trimming cost V 5 bases and J 5 bases; bases outside gene matches: 10.

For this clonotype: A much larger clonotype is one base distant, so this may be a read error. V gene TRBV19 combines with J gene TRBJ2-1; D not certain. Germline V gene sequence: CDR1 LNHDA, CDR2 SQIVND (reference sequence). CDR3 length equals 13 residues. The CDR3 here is CASSIGLTNEQSF. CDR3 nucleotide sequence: TGTGCCAGTAGTATCGGGCTAACCAATGAGCAGTCCTTC. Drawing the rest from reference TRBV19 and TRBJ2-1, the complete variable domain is DGGITQSPKYLFRKEGQNVTLSCEQNLNHDAMYWYRQDPGQGLRLIYYSQIVNDFQKGDIAEGYSVSREKKESFPLTVTSAQKNPTAFYLCASSIGLTNEQSFGPGTRLTVL.